This T cell receptor beta chain was obtained from a study of T cell changes during pregnancy in multiple sclerosis (dated by TCRdb to the late 2010s). Study-wide context: In women with multiple sclerosis, the researchers looked at how the T cell repertoire shifted as pregnancy progressed.

Library generation was performed with the immunoSEQ multiplex PCR assay. The table was pulled from immuneACCESS by TCRdb, which kept in-frame rearrangements only. Such tables lose some clones; where checked, under half of the loss comes from unresolved V genes, and the rest has no known cause. The table for this sample lists 40,000 to 60,000 clones; roughly 94% of them were counted only once. The leading ten clones occupy roughly 0.34% of the sample. In the case of this clone: Its antigen is unknown. Qualities for individual bases were not recorded, and no much larger clone is one base off.

The CDR3, from cysteine to phenylalanine, totals 14 residues. Only the CDR3 part of the read is kept: 42 bases, read in frame from the first base. Unmatched junction bases come to 8, with V trimmed by 4 bases and J by 5 bases. Sequences SGHNT (CDR1) and YYREEE (CDR2) are obtained from the germline V gene (reference sequence). The rearrangement joined TRBV5-4 to TRBJ1-2, with 7 central nucleotides matching TRBD1. Here the sequenced sample was CD4+ T cells from peripheral blood mononuclear cells, taken in the third trimester of pregnancy. The sequence derives from a female donor with multiple sclerosis, enrolled in a pregnancy study. CDR3 protein: CASSVDRVNYGYTF. The sequence in DNA is TGTGCCAGCAGCGTTGACAGGGTAAATTATGGCTACACCTTC.